The clone carrying this TCR beta chain was found a few times. The data derive from a study of human T cells and chemical hapten exposure. Study-level background: Patch tests delivered 0.01% DPC to the upper back and were evaluated at 6 days. Enrolled patients were predominantly female and had alopecia areata, totalis or universalis.

Time point specified: pre-sensitization, week 0. Treatment in this sample: therapeutic diphenylcyclopropenone sensitization with weekly scalp DPC. In every case, blood was obtained before the patch test was applied. Unfractionated whole blood yielded the extracted total RNA. The CDR3 extends over 15 amino acids. Germline V gene lookup returns CDR1 SGHKS and CDR2 YYEKEE (reference sequence). Trimming removed 1 base at V and 4 bases at J, with 11 bases between. TCRdb called the RACE reads again in MiXCR, with one record for every CDR3 protein. The table lists about 80,000 distinct CDR3 sequences, 12% to 15% of them singletons.

The chain combines TRBV5-5 with TRBJ2-2; no clear D. This specimen was whole blood, taken in connection with sensitization to the hapten diphenylcyclopropenone (DPC). The receptor's source is a woman aged 45-65 years with alopecia areata. Some clones in this sample may be carry-over from other donors' samples. CDR3 loop: CASSLLSLGTGELFF. CDR3 sequence (DNA): TGTGCCAGCAGCTTGCTGTCGCTGGGCACCGGGGAGCTGTTTTTT.